The 18 T cell receptor beta chains listed next were all sequenced from one sample in a study of identical twins (dated by TCRdb to the mid-2010s). Preparation of the library involved 5' RACE. Sequencing relied on an Illumina HiSeq 2000. The raw public data were reprocessed by TCRdb itself: fastp quality trimming at Q25, MiXCR clonotype calling, in-frame beta chains only. Each entry is one CDR3 protein sequence, shown with its most common DNA and genes. Present in this sample are roughly 770,000 distinct CDR3 sequences, about 20% of which were seen just once. The ten largest clones take up around 13% of the sample. A further study also used this sample, focusing on T cells expressing NK-cell markers.

Specimen: PBMCs. The receptor source for this set is a woman between 18 and 29 years old in good health.

The rearrangement joins TRBV20-1 to TRBJ2-1; D assignment may be TRBD1 or TRBD2 (6 bases each). V lost 8 bases and J lost 8, with 16 bases in between. CDR1 is DFQATT, CDR2 SNEGSKA, per germline (reference sequence). CDR3 length: 12 residues. The CDR3 protein is CSTQQGGYEQFF. The CDR3 bases are TGCAGTACCCAACAGGGAGGTTATGAGCAGTTCTTC.

The chain carries TRBV7-8 and TRBJ1-6; D is undetermined. Trimming pared 3 bases from V and 15 bases from J, leaving 15 bases between. Per germline, CDR1 SGHVS and CDR2 FQNEAQ. This CDR3 comprises 13 residues. The CDR3 sequence: CASSLVRGEGLHF. The CDR3 region has the DNA TGTGCCAGCAGCTTGGTTCGGGGAGAAGGCCTCCACTTT. Filled out from reference TRBV7-8 and TRBJ1-6, the complete variable domain reads GAGVSQSPRYKVAKRGQDVALRCDPISGHVSLFWYQQALGQGPEFLTYFQNEAQLDKSGLPSDRFFAERPEGSVSTLKIQRTQQEDSAVYLCASSLVRGEGLHFGNGTRLTVT.

In its sample, this clonotype was seen a few times. The chain combines TRBV5-6 with TRBJ2-5; weak D call: TRBD1 (5 bases). Germline V gives CDR1 SGHDT, CDR2 YYEEEE. Trimming pared 8 bases from V and 3 bases from J, leaving 23 bases between. The CDR3 contains 16 residues. CDR3 protein: CASNVVQGSYKETQYF. The CDR3 DNA reads as TGTGCCAGTAATGTTGTCCAGGGCAGTTATAAAGAGACCCAGTACTTC.

This clonotype was detected ten times or more. The chain links TRBV6-1 to TRBJ2-7, with TRBD2 identical over 7 bases. Germline V gives CDR1 MNHNS, CDR2 SASEGT. The CDR3 extends over 18 amino acids. V trimming: 3 bases; J trimming: 0 bases; junction bases outside the gene matches: 14. CDR3 coding DNA: TGTGCCAGCAGTGATTCCCGAGTGGACGGGAGGAACTCCTACGAGCAGTACTTC. Translated, it gives CASSDSRVDGRNSYEQYF.

This clonotype was seen a few times. The V call is TRBV7-9, the J call TRBJ2-1, with a possible D match to TRBD1 (6 bases). Germline V gene lookup returns CDR1 SEHNR and CDR2 FQNEAQ (reference sequence). The CDR3 runs 15 residues. V lost 4 bases, J lost 4 bases, and 14 bases lay in between. CDR3 nucleotides: TGTGCCAGCAGCTCCCCCCCGACAGGTTACAATGAGCAGTTCTTC. Protein: CASSSPPTGYNEQFF.

The CDR3 DNA follows: TGCAGTGCCATTCACAGGGGGAGCTCCTACAATGAGCAGTTCTTC. This gives the protein CSAIHRGSSYNEQFF. The chain employs TRBV20-1 and TRBJ2-1; 8 positions match TRBD1. The CDR3 length is 15 residues. J was trimmed by 0 bases and V by 6 bases; bases with no gene match: 7. In germline, CDR1 is DFQATT, CDR2 SNEGSKA (reference sequence).

The chain has TRBV7-9 and TRBJ2-1; TRBD2 matches at 9 bases. Germline CDR1 SEHNR, CDR2 FQNEAQ (reference sequence). The CDR3 consists of 15 residues. Germline trimming cut 3 bases from V and 6 bases from J; bases unmatched to any gene: 6. The CDR3 sequence is CASSFRTSAINEQFF. CDR3 DNA: TGTGCCAGCAGCTTCCGGACTAGCGCCATCAATGAGCAGTTCTTC. Supplemented by reference TRBV7-9 and TRBJ2-1, the full variable domain reads DTGVSQNPRHKITKRGQNVTFRCDPISEHNRLYWYRQTLGQGPEFLTYFQNEAQLEKSRLLSDRFSAERPKGSFSTLEIQRTEQGDSAMYLCASSFRTSAINEQFFGPGTRLTVL.

The rearrangement uses TRBV12-3 or TRBV12-4 and TRBJ2-1; 11 nucleotides line up with TRBD2. The V segment lost 10 bases and the J segment 0 bases; nucleotides outside the gene matches: 8. The CDR3 has 16 amino acids. The CDR3 loop reads CATGLAGGGSYNEQFF. The CDR3 DNA is TGTGCCACTGGATTAGCGGGAGGGGGCTCCTACAATGAGCAGTTCTTC.

This clonotype has ten or more counts. This sequence joins TRBV12-3 or TRBV12-4 and TRBJ2-3, with D perhaps matching TRBD1 (5 bases). V lost 6 bases to trimming and J lost 2 bases, with 9 bases between them. The CDR3 totals 13 residues. CDR3: CASSPGHTDTQYF. CDR3 coding DNA: TGTGCCAGCAGCCCAGGGCACACAGATACGCAGTATTTT.

J is TRBJ1-5 and V is TRBV12-3 or TRBV12-4; D ambiguous. V was pared by 2 bases and J by 0 bases, with 11 bases between. CDR3 length: 16 residues. The chain's CDR3 is CASSLREGTSNQPQHF. Here the CDR3 DNA reads TGTGCCAGCAGTTTAAGGGAGGGAACTAGCAATCAGCCCCAGCATTTT.

A few counts support this clonotype. This rearrangement joins TRBV20-1 to TRBJ2-1; D possibly corresponds to TRBD2 (5 bases). The CDR3 is 12 residues long. In germline, CDR1 is DFQATT, CDR2 SNEGSKA (reference sequence). V shed 5 bases and J shed 8 bases, with 13 bases lying between them. Written as DNA, the CDR3 is TGCAGTGCTGAACGGACTCCAGATGAGCAGTTCTTC. Residues: CSAERTPDEQFF.

Here the CDR3 reads CASSRKRPEREQYF. In DNA, the CDR3 is TGCGCCAGCAGCCGAAAACGCCCGGAGCGCGAGCAGTACTTC. The chain employs TRBV4-3 and TRBJ2-7; D call uncertain. Trimming left V 4 bases short and J 6 bases short, with 16 bases between. Germline V gene lookup returns CDR1 LGHNA and CDR2 YSLEER. The CDR3 has 14 amino acids.

In its sample, this clonotype was seen a few times. The chain is built from TRBV4-3 and TRBJ1-6; D is undetermined. V gave up 4 bases and J gave up 13 bases, with 11 bases separating them. CDR3 length: 12 amino acids. CDR1 and CDR2 from the germline V gene are LGHNA and YSLEER. The CDR3 coding sequence is TGCGCCAGCAGCCGGTTAGGAGCTCCCCTCCACTTT. The encoded protein is CASSRLGAPLHF.

This clonotype was seen a handful of times. This chain uses TRBV27 with TRBJ1-4; tentatively, D is TRBD1 (5 bases). This CDR3 has 13 amino acids. Per germline, CDR1 MNHEY and CDR2 SMNVEV (reference sequence). V was shortened by 5 bases and J by 7 bases, with 11 bases between the two germline ends. The DNA for the CDR3 is TGTGCCAGCAGTCCCGGGACCACTGAAAAACTGTTTTTT. Encoded protein: CASSPGTTEKLFF.

Ten or more counts support this clonotype. The chain carries TRBV12-3 or TRBV12-4 and TRBJ2-1; tentative D call: TRBD2 (5 bases). V shed 2 bases and J shed 0 bases, with 11 bases lying between them. The length of the CDR3 is 16 residues. This CDR3 reads CASSLRHSGSYNEQFF. The CDR3 DNA reads TGTGCCAGCAGTTTAAGACACAGCGGCTCCTACAATGAGCAGTTCTTC.

At least ten counts were recorded for this clonotype. The chain carries TRBV29-1 and TRBJ2-3; D could derive from TRBD1 or TRBD2 (5 bases each). There are 13 residues in the CDR3. Germline values: CDR1 SQVTM, CDR2 ANQGSEA. V lost 1 base and J 8 bases, leaving 13 bases between the germline ends. As DNA, the CDR3 is TGCAGCGTTGAAGCCGGGGACCTTGCTACGCAGTATTTT. It translates to CSVEAGDLATQYF.

In this sample, this clonotype turned up a few times. The J gene is TRBJ2-1, the V gene TRBV9; tentative D call: TRBD2 (5 bases). CDR1 is SGDLS and CDR2 is YYNGEE in the germline V gene. This CDR3 is 15 amino acids long. Between the trimmed V and J ends, which lost 4 bases and 0 bases, there was a span of 11 bases. The CDR3 DNA sequence: TGTGCCAGCAGCCCTCAGCGGAGCTCCTACAATGAGCAGTTCTTC. Translating it yields CASSPQRSSYNEQFF.

The DNA for the CDR3 is TGTGCCAGCAGTTCTGGCGGAACAACTAATGAAAAACTGTTTTTT. This codes for CASSSGGTTNEKLFF. The gene calls are TRBV12-3 or TRBV12-4 and TRBJ1-4; D ambiguous. V shed 4 bases and J shed 0 bases, with 9 bases lying between them. This CDR3 is 15 amino acids long.